This TCR beta chain was sequenced during a study of cytomegalovirus exposure and HLA in healthy donors. Study summary: In terms of ancestry, the Caucasian-associated cluster contained about 80% of the 398 genotyped donors.

The V and J ends lost 6 bases and 5 bases respectively, with 11 bases between them. The CDR3 is 13 residues long. CDR1 is SGHAT and CDR2 is FQNNGV in the germline V gene. Worth noting for this clone: Its antigen remains unknown.

PCR primers comprised 60 Vbeta and 13 Jbeta primers. TCRdb's table, derived via immunoSEQ multiplex PCR, lists solely in-frame clones and lacks some. The sample contains some 140,000 clones, about 84% of which appear only once. Points from the study as a whole: Reports showed the classifier diagnosing cytomegalovirus status with high specificity and sensitivity. TRBV6-2, TRBV6-3 and some other V segments were unresolvable in 87-base-pair reads.

This rearrangement joins TRBV11-2 to TRBJ2-1; no clear D. Sequencing was performed on PBMCs. The sequence was collected from a middle-aged woman in good health and CMV-seropositive. CDR3 loop: CASRTSSDNEQFF. As DNA, the CDR3 is TGTGCCAGCAGAACGTCCTCGGACAATGAGCAGTTCTTC.